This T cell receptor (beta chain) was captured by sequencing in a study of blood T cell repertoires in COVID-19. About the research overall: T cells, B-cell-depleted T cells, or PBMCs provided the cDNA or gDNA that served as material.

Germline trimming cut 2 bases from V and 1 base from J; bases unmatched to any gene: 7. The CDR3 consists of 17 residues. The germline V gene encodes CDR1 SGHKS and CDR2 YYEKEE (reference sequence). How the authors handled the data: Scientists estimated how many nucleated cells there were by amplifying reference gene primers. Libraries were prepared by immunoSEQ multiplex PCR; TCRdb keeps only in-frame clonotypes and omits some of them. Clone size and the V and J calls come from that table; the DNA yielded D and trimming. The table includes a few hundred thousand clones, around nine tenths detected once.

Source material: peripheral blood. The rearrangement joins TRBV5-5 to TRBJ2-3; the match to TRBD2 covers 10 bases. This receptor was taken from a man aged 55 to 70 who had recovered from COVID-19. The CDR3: CASSFGPLAGGTDTQYF. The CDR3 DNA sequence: TGTGCCAGCAGCTTCGGCCCCCTAGCGGGGGGCACAGATACGCAGTATTTT.